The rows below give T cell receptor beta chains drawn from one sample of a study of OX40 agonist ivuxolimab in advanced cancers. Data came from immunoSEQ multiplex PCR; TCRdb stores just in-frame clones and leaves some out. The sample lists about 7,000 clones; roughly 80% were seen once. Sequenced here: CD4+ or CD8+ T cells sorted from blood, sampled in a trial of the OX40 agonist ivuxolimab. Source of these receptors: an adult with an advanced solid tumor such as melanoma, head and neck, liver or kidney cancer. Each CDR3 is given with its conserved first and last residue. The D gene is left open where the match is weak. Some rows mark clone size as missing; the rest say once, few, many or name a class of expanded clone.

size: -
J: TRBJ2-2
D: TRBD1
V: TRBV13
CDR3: CASSIGQGVGELFF
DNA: TGTGCCAGCAGCATCGGCCAGGGGGTCGGGGAGCTGTTTTTT

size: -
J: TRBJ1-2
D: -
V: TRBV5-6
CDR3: CASSSPSTDLGYTF
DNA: TGTGCCAGCAGCTCCCCCTCGACGGACCTGGGCTACACCTTC

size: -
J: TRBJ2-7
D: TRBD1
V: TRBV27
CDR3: CASMTTGTGGYEQYF
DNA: TGTGCCAGCATGACCACCGGGACAGGGGGCTACGAGCAGTACTTC

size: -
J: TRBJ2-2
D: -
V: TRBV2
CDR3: CASSDPRGYSGELFF
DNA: TGTGCCAGCAGTGACCCCCGGGGGTATTCCGGGGAGCTGTTTTTT

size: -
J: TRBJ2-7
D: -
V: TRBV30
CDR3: CAWSGLGFYEQYF
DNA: TGTGCCTGGAGTGGTCTCGGGTTTTACGAGCAGTACTTC

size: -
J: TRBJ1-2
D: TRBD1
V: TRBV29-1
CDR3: CSVHKVVTGGLYGYTF
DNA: TGCAGCGTCCACAAAGTCGTCACAGGGGGCTTATATGGCTACACCTTC

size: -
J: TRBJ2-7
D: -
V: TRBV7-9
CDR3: CASSYSVGTSYEQYF
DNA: TGTGCCAGCAGTTATAGCGTGGGGACCTCCTACGAGCAGTACTTC

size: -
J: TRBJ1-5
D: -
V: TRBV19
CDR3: CASSPGLKQPQHF
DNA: TGTGCCAGTAGTCCAGGGTTAAAACAGCCCCAGCATTTT

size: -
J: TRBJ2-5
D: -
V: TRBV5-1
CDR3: CASSLELGLGGETQYF
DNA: TGCGCCAGCAGCTTGGAACTAGGCCTTGGGGGGGAGACCCAGTACTTC

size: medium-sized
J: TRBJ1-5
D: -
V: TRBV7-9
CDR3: CASSSTTAGDQPQHF
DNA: TGTGCCAGCAGCTCGACGACAGCCGGGGATCAGCCCCAGCATTTT

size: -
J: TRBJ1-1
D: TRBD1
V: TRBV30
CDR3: CAWRDRGFPTEAFF
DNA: TGTGCCTGGAGGGACAGGGGTTTCCCGACCGAAGCTTTCTTT

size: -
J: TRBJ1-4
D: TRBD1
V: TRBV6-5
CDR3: CASSGGTVVDEKLFF
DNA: TGTGCCAGCAGTGGAGGGACAGTAGTAGATGAAAAACTGTTTTTT

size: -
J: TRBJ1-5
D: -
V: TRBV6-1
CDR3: CASSPQGSSNQPQHF
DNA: TGTGCCAGCAGTCCTCAGGGAAGTAGCAATCAGCCCCAGCATTTT

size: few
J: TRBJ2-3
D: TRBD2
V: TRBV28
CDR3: CASSFTSGRTVDTQYF
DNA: TGTGCCAGCAGTTTTACTAGCGGGAGGACGGTAGATACGCAGTATTTT

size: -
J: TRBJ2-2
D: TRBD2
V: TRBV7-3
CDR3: CASSSGLVSVTGELFF
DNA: TGTGCCAGCAGCTCAGGACTAGTCTCGGTCACCGGGGAGCTGTTTTTT

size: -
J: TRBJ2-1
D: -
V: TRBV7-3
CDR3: CASSLTGPDNEQFF
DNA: TGTGCCAGCAGCTTAACTGGACCTGACAATGAGCAGTTCTTC

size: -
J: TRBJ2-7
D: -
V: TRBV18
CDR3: CASSPHEPGHLSPYEQYF
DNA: TGTGCCAGCTCACCACATGAACCGGGACACCTGAGTCCTTACGAGCAGTACTTC

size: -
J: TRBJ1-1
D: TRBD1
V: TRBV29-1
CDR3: CSVRTGDATEAFF
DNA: TGCAGCGTCAGGACAGGGGACGCGACTGAAGCTTTCTTT

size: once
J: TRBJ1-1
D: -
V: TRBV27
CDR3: CASSTRGGATEAFF
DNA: TGTGCCAGCAGCACCCGGGGGGGAGCCACTGAAGCTTTCTTT

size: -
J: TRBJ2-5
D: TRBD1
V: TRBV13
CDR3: CASSGRADTGAQETQYF
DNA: TGTGCCAGCAGCGGAAGAGCAGACACAGGGGCACAAGAGACCCAGTACTTC

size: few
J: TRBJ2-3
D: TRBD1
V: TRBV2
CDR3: CASGGQGMTDTQYF
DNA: TGTGCCAGCGGGGGACAGGGAATGACAGATACGCAGTATTTT

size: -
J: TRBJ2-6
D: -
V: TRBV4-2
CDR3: CASSQDWQVSGANVLTF
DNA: TGTGCCAGCAGCCAAGATTGGCAGGTCTCTGGGGCCAACGTCCTGACTTTC

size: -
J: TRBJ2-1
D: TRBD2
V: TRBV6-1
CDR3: CASSDRLAGDPYNEQFF
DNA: TGTGCCAGCAGTGACCGACTAGCGGGAGACCCCTACAATGAGCAGTTCTTC

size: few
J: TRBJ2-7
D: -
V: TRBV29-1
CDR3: CSVIAVTSYEQYF
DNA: TGCAGCGTTATAGCGGTAACCTCCTACGAGCAGTACTTC

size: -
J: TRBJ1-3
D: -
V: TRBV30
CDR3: CAWDQASSGNTIYF
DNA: TGTGCCTGGGACCAGGCCTCCTCTGGAAACACCATATATTTT

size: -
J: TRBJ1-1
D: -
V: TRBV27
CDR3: CASSFGFENTEAFF
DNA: TGTGCCAGCAGTTTTGGGTTCGAAAACACTGAAGCTTTCTTT

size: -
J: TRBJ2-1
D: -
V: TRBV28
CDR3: CASISPSGTPGNEQFF
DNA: TGTGCCAGCATCTCCCCATCCGGGACCCCCGGCAATGAGCAGTTCTTC

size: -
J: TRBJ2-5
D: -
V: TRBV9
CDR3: CASSVGNGRGETQYF
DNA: TGTGCCAGCAGCGTAGGTAACGGGAGAGGAGAGACCCAGTACTTC